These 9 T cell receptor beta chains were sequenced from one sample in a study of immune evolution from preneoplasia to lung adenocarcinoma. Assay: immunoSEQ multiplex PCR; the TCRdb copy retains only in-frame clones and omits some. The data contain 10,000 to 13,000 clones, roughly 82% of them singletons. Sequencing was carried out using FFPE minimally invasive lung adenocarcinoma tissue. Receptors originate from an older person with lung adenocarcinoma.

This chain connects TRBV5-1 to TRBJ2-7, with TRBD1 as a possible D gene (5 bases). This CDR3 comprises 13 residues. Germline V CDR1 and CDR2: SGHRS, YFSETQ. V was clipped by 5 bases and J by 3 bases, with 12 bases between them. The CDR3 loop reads CASSQGSSYEQYF. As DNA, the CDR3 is TGCGCCAGCAGTCAGGGTAGTAGCTACGAGCAGTACTTC.

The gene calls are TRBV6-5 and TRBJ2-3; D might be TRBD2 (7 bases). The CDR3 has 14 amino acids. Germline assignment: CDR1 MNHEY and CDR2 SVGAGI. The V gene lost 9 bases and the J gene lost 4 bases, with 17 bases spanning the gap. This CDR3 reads CASIGGGPSDTQYF. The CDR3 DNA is TGTGCCAGTATAGGGGGGGGGCCCTCAGATACGCAGTATTTT.

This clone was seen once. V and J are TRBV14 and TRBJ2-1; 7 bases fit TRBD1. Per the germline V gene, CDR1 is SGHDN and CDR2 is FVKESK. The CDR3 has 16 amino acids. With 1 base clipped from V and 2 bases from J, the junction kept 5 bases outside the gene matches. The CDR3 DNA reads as TGTGCCAGCAGCCAAGTTATAGGGGGCACCTACAATGAGCAGTTCTTC. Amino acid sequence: CASSQVIGGTYNEQFF.

CDR3 bases: TGTGCCAGCAACCGAGGACTCGACGAGCAGTACTTC. The encoded protein is CASNRGLDEQYF. This chain uses TRBV7-9 with TRBJ2-7, with TRBD2 as a possible D gene (5 bases). The CDR3 contains 12 residues. V was trimmed by 7 bases and J by 5 bases, leaving 12 bases between them. The germline CDR1 and CDR2 sequences are SEHNR and FQNEAQ (reference sequence). Variable domain in full (rest from reference TRBV7-9 and TRBJ2-7): DTGVSQNPRHKITKRGQNVTFRCDPISEHNRLYWYRQTLGQGPEFLTYFQNEAQLEKSRLLSDRFSAERPKGSFSTLEIQRTEQGDSAMYLCASNRGLDEQYFGPGTRLTVT.

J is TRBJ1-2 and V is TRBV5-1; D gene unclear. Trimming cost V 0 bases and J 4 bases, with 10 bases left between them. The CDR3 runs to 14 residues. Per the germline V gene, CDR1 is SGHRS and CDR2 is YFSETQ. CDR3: CASSLDPEAYGYTF. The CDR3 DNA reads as TGCGCCAGCAGCTTGGATCCGGAGGCCTATGGCTACACCTTC.

CDR3 loop: CASGNQETQYF. CDR3 bases: TGTGCCAGCGGAAACCAAGAGACCCAGTACTTC. The chain couples TRBV11-2 to TRBJ2-5, with no clear D. This CDR3 comprises 11 residues. Germline CDR1 SGHAT, CDR2 FQNNGV. V lost 8 bases to trimming and J lost 0 bases, with 4 bases between them.

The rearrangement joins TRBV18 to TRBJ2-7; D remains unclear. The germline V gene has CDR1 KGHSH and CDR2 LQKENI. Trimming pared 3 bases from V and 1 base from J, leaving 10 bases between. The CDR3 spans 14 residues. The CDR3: CASSPVARSYEQYF. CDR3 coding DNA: TGTGCCAGCTCACCTGTAGCCCGGTCCTACGAGCAGTACTTC.

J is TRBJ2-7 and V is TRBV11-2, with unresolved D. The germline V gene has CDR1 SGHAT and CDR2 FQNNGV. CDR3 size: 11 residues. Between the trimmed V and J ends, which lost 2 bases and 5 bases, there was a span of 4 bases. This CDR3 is CASSLFHEQYF. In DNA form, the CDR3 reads TGTGCCAGCAGCTTATTCCACGAGCAGTACTTC.

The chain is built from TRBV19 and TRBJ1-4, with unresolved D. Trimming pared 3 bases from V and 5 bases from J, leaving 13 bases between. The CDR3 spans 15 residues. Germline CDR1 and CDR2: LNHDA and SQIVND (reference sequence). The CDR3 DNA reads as TGTGCCAGTAGTATCGAGAACGGCCGAAATGAAAAACTGTTTTTT. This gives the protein CASSIENGRNEKLFF.